A few counts support the clone carrying this T cell receptor beta chain. What it recognizes is unknown. The PCR used 60 Vbeta and 13 Jbeta primers. The table came from immunoSEQ multiplex PCR; TCRdb's copy has only in-frame clones and leaves some out. The sample holds approximately 120,000 clones; approximately 80% are singletons and the top ten take approximately 10%. Germline lookup yields CDR1 MDHEN and CDR2 SYDVKM. This CDR3 is 14 amino acids long. The V and J ends lost 8 bases and 0 bases respectively, with 12 bases between them. The data are from a study of cytomegalovirus exposure and HLA in healthy donors. Across the whole study: Early release data held 85 million to 95 million unique TCRs from HLA-typed donors. Whole-study findings and limits: Trimming of TCR beta V- and J-genes showed a link, identified in a later analysis, to a missense DCLRE1C variant. Researchers counted 180 or so TCR beta chains as cytomegalovirus-associated. A later analysis reportedly found fewer N-insertions in an Asian-associated ancestry cluster than the roughly 670-donor mean.

This chain connects TRBV28 to TRBJ2-3; possibly TRBD2 for D (6 bases). The sequenced material came from PBMCs. The TCR was taken from a man younger than 45 in good health and CMV-seropositive. Written as DNA, the CDR3 is TGTGCCAGCTGGGGGGTTTCCAGCACAGATACGCAGTATTTT. Protein product: CASWGVSSTDTQYF.